This T cell receptor beta chain appears in the sequencing data of a study of Graves' ophthalmopathy and Graves' hyperthyroidism. Germline CDR1 is LGHDT and CDR2 is YNNKEL (reference sequence). V was cut by 1 base and J by 6 bases, with 16 bases left in between. The CDR3 sequence is 15 residues long. Other autoimmune diseases, uncontrolled infections, pregnancy or lactation ruled patients out of participation. Amplified TCR beta CDR3 regions were obtained using RNA transcripts as template. HTBI primers were used in a first-round RT-PCR, which preceded a second-round multiplex PCR. TCRdb redid the calling of the multiplex PCR reads with MiXCR, one entry per CDR3 protein. This sample yields 1 million to 1.3 million distinct CDR3 sequences, of which about 40% are seen a single time; over 8.5% belongs to the top ten.

This receptor was taken from an adult man with Graves' hyperthyroidism. The specimen sequenced was peripheral blood or thyroid tissue (not recorded which). The V call is TRBV3-1, the J call TRBJ2-7; D could derive from TRBD1 or TRBD2 (5 bases each). The CDR3 DNA is TGTGCCAGCAGCCAAGCGGGACCAAAATCGACCGAGCAGTACTTC. It specifies CASSQAGPKSTEQYF.